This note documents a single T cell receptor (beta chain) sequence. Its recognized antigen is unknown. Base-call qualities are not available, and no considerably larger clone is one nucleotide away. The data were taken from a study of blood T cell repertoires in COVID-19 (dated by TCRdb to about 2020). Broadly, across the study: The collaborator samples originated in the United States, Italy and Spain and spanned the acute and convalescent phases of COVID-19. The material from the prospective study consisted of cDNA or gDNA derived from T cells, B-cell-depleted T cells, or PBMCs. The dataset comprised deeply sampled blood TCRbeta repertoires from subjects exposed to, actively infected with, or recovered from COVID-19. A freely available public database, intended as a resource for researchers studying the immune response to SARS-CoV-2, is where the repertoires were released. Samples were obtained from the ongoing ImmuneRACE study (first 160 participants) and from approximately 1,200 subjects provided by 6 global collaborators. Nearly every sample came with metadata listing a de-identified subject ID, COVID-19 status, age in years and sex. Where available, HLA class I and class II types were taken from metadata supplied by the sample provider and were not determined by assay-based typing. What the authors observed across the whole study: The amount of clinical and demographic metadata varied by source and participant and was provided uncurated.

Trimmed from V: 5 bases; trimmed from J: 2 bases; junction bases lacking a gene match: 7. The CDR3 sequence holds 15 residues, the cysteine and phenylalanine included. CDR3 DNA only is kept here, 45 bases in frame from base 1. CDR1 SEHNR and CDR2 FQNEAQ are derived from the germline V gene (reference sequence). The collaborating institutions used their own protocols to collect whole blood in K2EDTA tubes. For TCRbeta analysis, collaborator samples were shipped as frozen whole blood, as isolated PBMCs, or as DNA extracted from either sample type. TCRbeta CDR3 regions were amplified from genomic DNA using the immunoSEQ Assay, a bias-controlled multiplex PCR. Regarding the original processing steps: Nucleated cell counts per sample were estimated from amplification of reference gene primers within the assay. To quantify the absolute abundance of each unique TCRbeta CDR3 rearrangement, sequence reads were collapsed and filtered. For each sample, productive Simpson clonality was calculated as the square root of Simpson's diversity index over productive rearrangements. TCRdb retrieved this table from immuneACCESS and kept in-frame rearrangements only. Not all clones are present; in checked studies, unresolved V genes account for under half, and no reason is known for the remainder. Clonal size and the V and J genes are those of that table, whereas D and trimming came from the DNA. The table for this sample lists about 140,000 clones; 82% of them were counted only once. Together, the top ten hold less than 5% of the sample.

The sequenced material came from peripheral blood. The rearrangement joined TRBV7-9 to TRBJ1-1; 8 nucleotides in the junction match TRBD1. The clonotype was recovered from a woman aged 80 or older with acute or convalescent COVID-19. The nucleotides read TGTGCCAGCAGCGTACCGGGACAGGACAACACTGAAGCTTTCTTT. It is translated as CASSVPGQDNTEAFF.